The next 28 T cell receptor beta chains were all read from a single sample in a study of metastatic and nonmetastatic thyroid tumors. TCRdb re-called the PCR reads through MiXCR. The sample records around 45,000 clones, roughly 15% being singletons. Each patient went into thyroid surgery without having received any treatment. Sequencing used blood. Receptor source: a female donor with papillary thyroid cancer or a benign thyroid nodule (not recorded which). Some clones in this sample may be carry-over from other donors' samples.

This clone has at least ten counts. J is TRBJ2-1 and V is TRBV2, with 11 bases matching TRBD2. Germline loops: CDR1 SNHLY, CDR2 FYNNEI. This CDR3 contains 16 residues. V shed 3 bases, J shed 0 bases, and the junction held 1 base outside the gene matches. CDR3 sequence: CASSEGLADSYNEQFF. The CDR3 nucleotides read TGTGCCAGCAGTGAGGGACTAGCGGACTCCTACAATGAGCAGTTCTTC.

This clone showed up many times. The V gene is TRBV2, the J gene TRBJ2-7; D remains ambiguous. CDR1 and CDR2 (germline): SNHLY, FYNNEI. This CDR3 region has 12 residues. The V end was cut by 11 bases, the J end by 5 bases, with 16 bases between. Here the CDR3 reads CAGDIFGDEQYF. DNA for the CDR3: TGTGCCGGCGACATTTTTGGGGACGAGCAGTACTTC.

On this clone: A read error may be the cause here, since a much bigger clone is one base away. This chain connects TRBV11-3 to TRBJ2-5; D gene ambiguous. Germline V gene sequence: CDR1 SGHNT, CDR2 YENEEA. The CDR3 is made up of 11 amino acids. V gave up 8 bases and J gave up 2 bases, with 6 bases separating them. The CDR3, as DNA: TGTGCCAGCCAGTGGCAAGAGACCCAGTACTTC. Translating it yields CASQWQETQYF.

About this clone itself: One junction end disagrees with the germline gene, perhaps due to a read error. The J gene is TRBJ1-6, the V gene TRBV30; no clear D. Germline CDR1 reads GTSNPN; CDR2 reads SVGIG (reference sequence). This CDR3 region has 15 residues. CDR3 in amino acids: CAWSVRGAFNSPFHF. The CDR3 bases are TGTGCCTGGAGTGTACGGGGTGCTTTTAATTCACCCTTCCACTTT.

Ten or more counts support this clone. The CDR3 DNA reads TGTGCCAGCAGCCACCGACTTAGCGGGAGGGCCAATTACAATGAGCAGTTCTTC. Its translation is CASSHRLSGRANYNEQFF. V is TRBV11-3 and J is TRBJ2-1, with 11 bases lining up with TRBD2. The CDR3 totals 18 residues. J was trimmed by 4 bases and V by 5 bases; bases with no gene match: 13. The germline V gene encodes CDR1 SGHNT and CDR2 YENEEA.

This clone was observed many times. The J gene is TRBJ2-1, the V gene TRBV20-1, with 10 bases lining up with TRBD2. The junction had 6 bases not matched to a gene; V was cut back by 2 bases and J by 8 bases. There are 14 residues in the CDR3. The V gene's germline CDR1 is DFQATT and CDR2 SNEGSKA (reference sequence). The CDR3: CSARSAGGRDEQFF. Here the CDR3 DNA reads TGCAGTGCTAGATCAGCGGGAGGGAGGGATGAGCAGTTCTTC.

This clone was detected many times. The V and J genes are TRBV20-1 and TRBJ2-1; D possibly corresponds to TRBD2 (6 bases). The CDR3 consists of 14 residues. Germline CDR1 reads DFQATT; CDR2 reads SNEGSKA (reference sequence). The V gene lost 3 bases and the J gene lost 4 bases, with 13 bases spanning the gap. CDR3 nucleotide sequence: TGCAGTGCTAGTCCCAGCGGGTTGTACAATGAGCAGTTCTTC. This gives the protein CSASPSGLYNEQFF.

This clone was counted many times. The J gene is TRBJ1-4, the V gene TRBV19; D is unresolved. The length of the CDR3 is 11 residues. V was cut by 5 bases and J by 5 bases, with 3 bases left in between. Germline CDR1 is LNHDA and CDR2 is SQIVND (reference sequence). This CDR3 is CASSHNEKLFF. The CDR3 region has the DNA TGTGCCAGTAGTCACAATGAAAAACTGTTTTTT.

This clone was seen repeatedly, ten times or more. This chain connects TRBV30 to TRBJ1-4, with TRBD1 as a possible D gene (5 bases). Trimming stripped 1 base from V and 0 bases from J, with 9 bases between. CDR3 size: 15 residues. Germline loops: CDR1 GTSNPN, CDR2 SVGIG (reference sequence). CDR3 in amino acids: CAWSAQVSTNEKLFF. The CDR3 DNA sequence: TGTGCCTGGAGTGCACAGGTTTCAACTAATGAAAAACTGTTTTTT.

V and J are TRBV30 and TRBJ2-1; D uncertain. The germline V gene has CDR1 GTSNPN and CDR2 SVGIG (reference sequence). The CDR3 length is 11 residues. Trimming took 6 bases from V and 1 from J, leaving 4 bases between them. In DNA, the CDR3 is TGTGCCTGCCGTTCCTACAATGAGCAGTTCTTC. The encoded protein is CACRSYNEQFF.

A word on this clone: Because it lacks the conserved phenylalanine or tryptophan at the end, this CDR3 is likely a read error. The rearrangement links TRBV2 to TRBJ2-1; 7 bases are shared with TRBD2. J lost 1 base, V lost 7 bases, and 7 bases had no gene match. The CDR3 totals 15 residues. Germline CDR1 SNHLY, CDR2 FYNNEI. The CDR3 loop reads CASTGGAGSYNEQFI. The CDR3 DNA reads TGTGCCAGCACCGGTGGAGCGGGGTCCTACAATGAGCAGTTCATC.

This clone came up many times. The CDR3 nucleotides read TGTGCCAGCAGCTTTATTCTTAATCAGCCCCAGCATTTT. Translation gives CASSFILNQPQHF. V usage is TRBV5-8 and J usage is TRBJ1-5, with no clear D. Trimming took 2 bases from V and 4 from J, leaving 7 bases between them. This CDR3 has 13 residues. Per the germline V gene, CDR1 is SGHTS and CDR2 is YDEGEE.

This clone was observed a handful of times. A read error may be the cause here, since a much bigger clone is one base away. In the same sample, other DNA sequences code for this CDR3. V and J are TRBV12-3 or TRBV12-4 and TRBJ1-4; D unclear. This CDR3 contains 14 residues. DNA of the CDR3: TGTGCCAGCAGTCTCGGGCGGGCGGCTGACAAACTTTTTTTT. Translated, it gives CASSLGRAADKLFF.

The chain combines TRBV4-1 with TRBJ2-1; 7 bases map to TRBD2. The V segment lost 1 base and the J segment 9 bases; nucleotides outside the gene matches: 12. Per germline, CDR1 MGHRA and CDR2 YSYEKL. The CDR3 length is 16 residues. The CDR3 bases are TGCGCCAGCAGCCAAGGGACTAGAACCTGGCCGGGTGAGCAGTTCTTC. Translating gives CASSQGTRTWPGEQFF.

This clone has ten or more counts. The chain has TRBV29-1 and TRBJ2-1; 7 positions match TRBD1. Germline V CDR1 and CDR2: SQVTM, ANQGSEA. V lost 3 bases and J lost 5; bases outside the gene matches: 10. The CDR3 is 15 amino acids. The CDR3 here is CSVEGTENRHNEQFF. The DNA of the CDR3 is TGCAGCGTTGAGGGGACAGAGAACAGGCACAATGAGCAGTTCTTC.

Turning to this clone: Sequence at one end of the junction differs from germline and may be a read error. The gene calls are TRBV11-3 and TRBJ2-7, with 10 bases that match TRBD2. The germline V gene has CDR1 SGHNT and CDR2 YENEEA. The CDR3 is made up of 16 amino acids. This CDR3 reads CASISGSSGRAYVQYF. Here the CDR3 DNA reads TGTGCCAGCATCTCCGGTTCCAGCGGGAGGGCCTACGTGCAGTACTTC. Full variable domain (missing parts from reference TRBV11-3 and TRBJ2-7): EAGVVQSPRYKIIEKKQPVAFWCNPISGHNTLYWYLQNLGQGPELLIRYENEEAVDDSQLPKDRFSAERLKGVDSTLKIQPAELGDSAVYLCASISGSSGRAYVQYFGPGTRLTVT.

The sample holds many counts of this clone. The chain has TRBV12-3 or TRBV12-4 and TRBJ2-6, with D unclear. Trimming shortened V by 6 bases and J by 2 bases, and 17 bases separated the two germline ends. The CDR3 loop spans 17 amino acids. CDR3 sequence reads: CASRSSTSWAGANVLTF. The DNA of the CDR3 is TGTGCCAGCAGATCATCCACGAGCTGGGCTGGGGCCAACGTCCTGACTTTC.

Worth noting for this clone: This may arise from a read error, as a much more abundant clone is one base away. The rearrangement joins TRBV11-1 to TRBJ2-1; 15 nucleotides line up with TRBD2. This CDR3 is 17 amino acids long. Germline values: CDR1 SGHAT, CDR2 FQDESV (reference sequence). V gave up 0 bases and J gave up 8 bases; unmatched junction bases: 5. The CDR3 DNA reads TGTGCCAGCAGCTTAGCCGGGACTAGCGGGAGGTGGGATGAGCAGTTCTTC. It translates to CASSLAGTSGRWDEQFF.

This clone was counted at least ten times. V and J are TRBV6-1 and TRBJ1-1; tentative D call: TRBD1 (5 bases). Germline-derived CDR1 and CDR2 are MNHNS and SASEGT. V gave up 6 bases and J gave up 1 base, with 9 bases separating them. The CDR3 is 13 amino acids. The CDR3 sequence is CASSRDGNTEAFF. The CDR3 region has the DNA TGTGCCAGCAGCCGGGACGGGAACACTGAAGCTTTCTTT.

At least ten counts were recorded for this clone. V is TRBV10-3 and J is TRBJ2-3, with D unclear. Germline V CDR1 and CDR2: ENHRY, SYGVKD. This CDR3 region has 13 residues. V dropped 0 bases and J dropped 5 bases, with 6 bases sitting between them. The chain's CDR3 is CAISESTGDTQYF. The CDR3 coding sequence is TGTGCCATCAGTGAGTCGACGGGAGATACGCAGTATTTT.

This clone was observed at least ten times. The gene calls are TRBV20-1 and TRBJ2-7; D unclear. Germline V CDR1 and CDR2: DFQATT, SNEGSKA (reference sequence). With 0 bases removed from V and 1 base from J, the gap between germline ends came to 13 bases. This CDR3 is 15 amino acids long. CDR3 protein: CSARDREAPSYEQYF. The DNA of the CDR3 is TGCAGTGCTAGAGATCGAGAGGCCCCTTCCTACGAGCAGTACTTC.

This clone was counted many times. The chain combines TRBV5-4 with TRBJ2-2, with 9 nucleotides matching TRBD2. CDR1 SGHNT and CDR2 YYREEE come from the germline V gene (reference sequence). Unmatched junction bases numbered 12, after V lost 1 base and J lost 5 bases. The CDR3 consists of 18 residues. The CDR3 spells CASSLRGGRASGTGELFF. The CDR3 nucleotides are TGTGCCAGCAGCTTGCGCGGCGGGAGGGCCTCAGGAACCGGGGAGCTGTTTTTT.

This clone was seen ten or more times. This sequence joins TRBV12-3 or TRBV12-4 and TRBJ2-1; tentative D call: TRBD1 (5 bases). The CDR3 has 15 residues. V was pared by 6 bases and J by 1 base, with 13 bases between. The CDR3 DNA follows: TGTGCCAGCAGCGAGACAGCCTCGTCCTACAATGAGCAGTTCTTC. This gives the protein CASSETASSYNEQFF.

The gene calls are TRBV6-1 and TRBJ2-4; 11 bases fit TRBD2. CDR3 length: 15 residues. V lost 4 bases to trimming and J lost 6 bases; unmatched junction nucleotides: 5. Germline-derived CDR1 and CDR2 are MNHNS and SASEGT. The CDR3 region has the DNA TGTGCCAGCAGTGCTCTAGCGGGAGGTCGAAACATTCAGTACTTC. This codes for CASSALAGGRNIQYF.

This chain's CDR3 is CATSDRTGFEQYF. As DNA, the CDR3 is TGTGCCACCAGTGACAGGACAGGGTTCGAGCAGTACTTC. This chain links TRBV24-1 with TRBJ2-7, with 8 bases aligning to TRBD1. CDR1 KGHDR and CDR2 SFDVKD come from the germline V gene. Trimming cost V 4 bases and J 6 bases; bases outside gene matches: 4. The CDR3 spans 13 residues.

This clone has at least ten counts. The rearrangement links TRBV11-3 to TRBJ1-1; 8 positions match TRBD1. Germline V gene lookup returns CDR1 SGHNT and CDR2 YENEEA. V dropped 2 bases and J dropped 0; count of bases not matched to a gene: 2. The CDR3 sequence is 15 residues long. CDR3 DNA: TGTGCCAGCAGCTTAATGACAGGGGTGAACACTGAAGCTTTCTTT. This translates into CASSLMTGVNTEAFF.

This clone is medium-sized in the sample. The chain couples TRBV24-1 to TRBJ1-1; D gene uncertain. V gave up 4 bases and J gave up 3 bases, with 8 bases separating them. The germline V gene encodes CDR1 KGHDR and CDR2 SFDVKD. This CDR3 region has 13 residues. CDR3 sequence: CATSDSSYTEAFF. CDR3 nucleotide sequence: TGTGCCACCAGTGACTCCTCATACACTGAAGCTTTCTTT.

Only a few counts were recorded for this clone. This could be a read error, since a much larger clone is one nucleotide away. The chain carries TRBV30 and TRBJ2-1; no clear D. With 5 bases removed from V and 3 bases from J, the gap between germline ends came to 17 bases. Germline assignment: CDR1 GTSNPN and CDR2 SVGIG (reference sequence). The CDR3 length is 15 residues. CDR3 residues: CAWDAGAGGYNEQFF. The CDR3 region has the DNA TGTGCCTGGGACGCCGGTGCCGGCGGCTACAATGAGCAGTTCTTC.